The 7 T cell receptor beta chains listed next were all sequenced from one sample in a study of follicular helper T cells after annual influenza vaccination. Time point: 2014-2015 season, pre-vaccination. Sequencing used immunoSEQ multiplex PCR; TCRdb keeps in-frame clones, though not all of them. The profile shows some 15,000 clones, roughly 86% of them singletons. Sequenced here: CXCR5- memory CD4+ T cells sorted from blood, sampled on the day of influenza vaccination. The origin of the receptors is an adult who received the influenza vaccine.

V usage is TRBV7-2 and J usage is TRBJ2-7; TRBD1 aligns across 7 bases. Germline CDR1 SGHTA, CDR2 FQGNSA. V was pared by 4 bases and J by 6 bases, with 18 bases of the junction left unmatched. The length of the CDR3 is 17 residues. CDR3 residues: CASSSYRRTGRGFEQYF. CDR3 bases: TGTGCCAGCAGCTCGTACAGGCGGACAGGAAGGGGATTCGAGCAGTACTTC.

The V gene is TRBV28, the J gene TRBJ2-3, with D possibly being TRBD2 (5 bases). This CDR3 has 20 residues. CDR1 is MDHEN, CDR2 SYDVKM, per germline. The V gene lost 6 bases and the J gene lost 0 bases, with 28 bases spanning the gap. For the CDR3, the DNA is TGTGCCAGCAGACAAAGGGAGTGGGCTAGTCGAGCTAGGAGCACAGATACGCAGTATTTT. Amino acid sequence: CASRQREWASRARSTDTQYF.

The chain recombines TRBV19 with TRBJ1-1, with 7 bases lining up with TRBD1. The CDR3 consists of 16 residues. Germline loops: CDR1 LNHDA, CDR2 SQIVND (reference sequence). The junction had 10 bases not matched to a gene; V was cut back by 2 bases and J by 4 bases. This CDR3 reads CASSIKKGATGTEAFF. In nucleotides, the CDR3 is TGTGCCAGTAGTATAAAAAAGGGGGCTACGGGCACTGAAGCTTTCTTT.

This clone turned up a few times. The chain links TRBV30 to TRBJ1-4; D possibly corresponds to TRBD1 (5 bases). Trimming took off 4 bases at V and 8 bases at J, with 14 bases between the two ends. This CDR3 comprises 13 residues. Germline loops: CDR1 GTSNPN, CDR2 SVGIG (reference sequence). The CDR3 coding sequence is TGTGCCTGGAATAGCCAGGGAGCCGAAAAACTGTTTTTT. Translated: CAWNSQGAEKLFF.

CDR3: CASSQRWTSLSSYNSPLHF. CDR3 in DNA: TGTGCCAGCAGTCAACGATGGACATCCTTAAGCTCCTATAATTCACCCCTCCACTTT. The chain uses TRBV27 and TRBJ1-6, with a weak D call TRBD1 (5 bases). The germline CDR1 and CDR2 sequences are MNHEY and SMNVEV (reference sequence). Trimming removed 5 bases at V and 0 bases at J, with 20 bases between. The CDR3 covers 19 residues.

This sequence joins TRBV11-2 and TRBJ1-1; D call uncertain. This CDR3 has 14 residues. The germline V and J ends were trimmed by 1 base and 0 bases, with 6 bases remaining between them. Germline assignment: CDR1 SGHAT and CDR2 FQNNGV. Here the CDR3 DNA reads TGTGCCAGCAGCTTAGTGTTCATGAACACTGAAGCTTTCTTT. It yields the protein CASSLVFMNTEAFF.

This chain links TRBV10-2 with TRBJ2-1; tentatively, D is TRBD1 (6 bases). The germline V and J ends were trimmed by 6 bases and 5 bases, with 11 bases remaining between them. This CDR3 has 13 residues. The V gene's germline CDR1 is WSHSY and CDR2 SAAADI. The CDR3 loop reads CASRGTQHNEQFF. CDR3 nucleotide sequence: TGCGCCAGCAGGGGGACACAGCACAATGAGCAGTTCTTC.